The 32 T cell receptor beta chains below were found in one sample sequenced in a study of blood T cell repertoires in COVID-19. Clones were sequenced by immunoSEQ multiplex PCR, and TCRdb holds only the in-frame ones, with some missing. This table holds hundreds of thousands of clones, roughly 89% found once. The sample taken for sequencing was PBMCs or T cells enriched from blood (not recorded which). The receptors stem from a woman aged 30 to 39 who had recovered from COVID-19.

This clone has only one observation. The chain links TRBV4-1 to TRBJ1-2; tentatively, D is TRBD1 (5 bases). Germline values: CDR1 MGHRA, CDR2 YSYEKL. This CDR3 region has 18 residues. Trimming cost V 2 bases and J 1 base, with 20 bases left between them. The CDR3 DNA follows: TGCGCCAGCAGCCAATCAGCGGGGGTTCGGGATAGTAACTATGGCTACACCTTC. Protein sequence: CASSQSAGVRDSNYGYTF.

The chain uses TRBV18 and TRBJ2-1, with 8 bases identical to TRBD1. There are 15 residues in the CDR3. CDR1 and CDR2 from the germline V gene are KGHSH and LQKENI. With 5 bases clipped from V and 0 bases from J, the junction kept 3 bases outside the gene matches. CDR3 protein: CASSSGTGSYNEQFF. CDR3 nucleotide sequence: TGTGCCAGCTCATCCGGGACAGGCTCCTACAATGAGCAGTTCTTC.

This chain uses TRBV19 with TRBJ1-2; 7 bases line up with TRBD1. CDR1 and CDR2 (germline): LNHDA, SQIVND (reference sequence). CDR3 length: 14 residues. V gave up 4 bases and J gave up 2 bases; unmatched junction bases: 4. The CDR3 is CASSTGTVNYGYTF. For the CDR3, the DNA is TGTGCCAGTAGTACCGGGACAGTAAACTATGGCTACACCTTC.

The V gene is TRBV24-1, the J gene TRBJ1-2; 10 positions agree with TRBD1. Germline loops: CDR1 KGHDR, CDR2 SFDVKD. V shed 2 bases and J 4 bases; nucleotides not matched to a gene: 9. The CDR3 is made up of 17 amino acids. The CDR3 spells CATSDSGQGPEGYGYTF. The CDR3 coding sequence is TGTGCCACCAGTGATTCGGGACAGGGGCCGGAGGGCTATGGCTACACCTTC.

The chain carries TRBV7-9 and TRBJ2-7; 8 nucleotides match TRBD1. After removal of 5 bases from V and 3 bases from J, the junction contained 9 bases not matched to a gene. From germline, CDR1 is SEHNR and CDR2 FQNEAQ (reference sequence). This CDR3 contains 15 residues. DNA for the CDR3: TGTGCCAGCAGCCTGGACAGGGTACGAGGCTACGAGCAGTACTTC. Its protein is CASSLDRVRGYEQYF.

The CDR3 protein is CASSLRTGGASWERNQPQHF. The DNA for the CDR3 is TGTGCCAGCAGTCTGAGGACAGGGGGCGCCTCATGGGAACGAAATCAGCCCCAGCATTTT. The chain combines TRBV28 with TRBJ1-5, with TRBD1 matching 11 bases. This CDR3 spans 20 amino acids. Looked up from germline, CDR1 is MDHEN and CDR2 is SYDVKM. Losses at the gene ends were 5 bases for V and 4 bases for J; bases not matched to a gene: 19.

The J gene is TRBJ1-3, the V gene TRBV14; D call uncertain. V was pared by 9 bases and J by 0 bases, with 12 bases between. Germline lookup yields CDR1 SGHDN and CDR2 FVKESK. The length of the CDR3 is 14 residues. For the CDR3, the DNA is TGTGCCAGTTCAAAGATTAGCTCTGGAAACACCATATATTTT. Its protein product is CASSKISSGNTIYF.

The V call is TRBV5-1, the J call TRBJ2-5; 7 bases line up with TRBD2. CDR3 length: 16 residues. Germline CDR1 reads SGHRS; CDR2 reads YFSETQ. Losses at the gene ends were 3 bases for V and 2 bases for J; bases not matched to a gene: 10. CDR3 sequence: CASSWNALAAQETQYF. The CDR3 DNA is TGCGCCAGCAGCTGGAATGCTCTAGCGGCGCAAGAGACCCAGTACTTC.

This sequence joins TRBV19 and TRBJ1-6; D is unresolved. The CDR3 has 13 residues. Trimming took 3 bases from V and 6 from J, leaving 6 bases between them. Per the germline V gene, CDR1 is LNHDA and CDR2 is SQIVND (reference sequence). The CDR3 sequence: CASSIPFNSPLHF. The CDR3 DNA reads as TGTGCCAGTAGTATTCCTTTTAATTCACCCCTCCACTTT. The full variable domain, rest sourced from reference TRBV19 and TRBJ1-6, is DGGITQSPKYLFRKEGQNVTLSCEQNLNHDAMYWYRQDPGQGLRLIYYSQIVNDFQKGDIAEGYSVSREKKESFPLTVTSAQKNPTAFYLCASSIPFNSPLHFGNGTRLTVT.

This clone was observed once. The rearrangement links TRBV6-5 to TRBJ1-1; a weak D match, TRBD1 (5 bases). The germline V and J ends were trimmed by 5 bases and 11 bases, with 15 bases remaining between them. Germline V gene sequence: CDR1 MNHEY, CDR2 SVGAGI. The CDR3 is 12 amino acids. The CDR3 DNA sequence: TGTGCCAGCAGTACATCGGGGGAGTCGGCTTTCTTT. Protein sequence: CASSTSGESAFF.

The chain employs TRBV5-6 and TRBJ1-2; weak D call: TRBD1 (5 bases). The CDR3 runs to 15 residues. Per germline, CDR1 SGHDT and CDR2 YYEEEE. V was pared by 0 bases and J by 4 bases, with 13 bases between. The CDR3 spells CASSLGWGLSYGYTF. CDR3 DNA: TGTGCCAGCAGCTTGGGTTGGGGCTTAAGCTATGGCTACACCTTC. Supplemented by reference TRBV5-6 and TRBJ1-2, the full variable domain reads DAGVTQSPTHLIKTRGQQVTLRCSPKSGHDTVSWYQQALGQGPQFIFQYYEEEERQRGNFPDRFSGHQFPNYSSELNVNALLLGDSALYLCASSLGWGLSYGYTFGSGTRLTVV.

The genes are TRBV19 and TRBJ2-3; possible D gene TRBD2, 6 bases. Germline V gene sequence: CDR1 LNHDA, CDR2 SQIVND (reference sequence). The CDR3 totals 16 residues. V was clipped by 1 base and J by 3 bases, with 14 bases between them. In nucleotides, the CDR3 is TGTGCCAGTAGTATAGGAGCGGGTCCAGGTACAGATACGCAGTATTTT. As protein: CASSIGAGPGTDTQYF.

This clone has just one count. This chain uses TRBV1 with TRBJ1-2. TRBV1 is a known pseudogene. The CDR3 has 12 amino acids. The CDR3 region is CTSSLTRHGYTF. The CDR3 DNA sequence: TGCACCAGCAGCCTCACTAGGCATGGCTACACCTTC.

The chain combines TRBV6-5 with TRBJ1-2, with a weak D call TRBD1 (5 bases). Germline lookup yields CDR1 MNHEY and CDR2 SVGAGI. The CDR3 contains 14 residues. V was clipped by 2 bases and J by 4 bases, with 11 bases between them. The CDR3 bases are TGTGCCAGCAGTTACCCGGGGGAGACCTATGGCTACACCTTC. This codes for CASSYPGETYGYTF.

The chain couples TRBV19 to TRBJ1-2, with D hard to call. V lost 5 bases, J lost 8 bases, and 15 bases lay in between. The CDR3 covers 13 residues. Germline lookup yields CDR1 LNHDA and CDR2 SQIVND (reference sequence). CDR3 in amino acids: CASSPGLTRGYTF. DNA of the CDR3: TGTGCCAGTAGTCCCGGACTTACGCGGGGCTACACCTTC.

The chain is built from TRBV10-3 and TRBJ2-1; TRBD2 matches 8 bases. The CDR3 consists of 12 residues. Germline lookup yields CDR1 ENHRY and CDR2 SYGVKD. The J segment lost 9 bases and the V segment lost 9 bases, leaving 7 bases of the junction unmatched. The CDR3 DNA is TGTGCCATTGGACTAGCCCACGGTGAGCAGTTCTTC. Translation: CAIGLAHGEQFF.

V gene TRBV9 combines with J gene TRBJ1-1; TRBD1 is a possible D gene (5 bases). The CDR3 contains 14 residues. CDR1 is SGDLS, CDR2 YYNGEE, per germline. Trimming cost V 4 bases and J 2 bases, with 12 bases left between them. CDR3 sequence (DNA): TGTGCCAGCAGCCCGGCGGGGCACAACACTGAAGCTTTCTTT. Its protein is CASSPAGHNTEAFF.

V gene TRBV9 combines with J gene TRBJ2-1, with a possible D match to TRBD2 (5 bases). The CDR3 is made up of 15 amino acids. Germline V CDR1 and CDR2: SGDLS, YYNGEE. V was pared by 4 bases and J by 3 bases, with 14 bases between. The CDR3 is CASSYEGNGYNEQFF. CDR3 nucleotide sequence: TGTGCCAGCAGCTATGAGGGAAATGGCTACAATGAGCAGTTCTTC.

CDR3 coding DNA: TGTGCCAGTAGTTGGGATTTCCCAAATGCACCTTGGACAGGGGAAACCGGGGAGCTGTTTTTT. Its translation is CASSWDFPNAPWTGETGELFF. The rearrangement links TRBV19 to TRBJ2-2; 9 nucleotides align to TRBD1. The CDR3 sequence is 21 residues long. The J segment lost 5 bases and the V segment lost 5 bases, leaving 24 bases of the junction unmatched. From germline, CDR1 is LNHDA and CDR2 SQIVND (reference sequence).

The V and J genes are TRBV30 and TRBJ1-1; possible D gene TRBD1, 6 bases. V shed 3 bases and J shed 10 bases, with 15 bases lying between them. Germline CDR1 reads GTSNPN; CDR2 reads SVGIG (reference sequence). CDR3 length equals 12 residues. In DNA, the CDR3 is TGTGCCTGGAGGTACAGGGTCGCCGGAGCTTTCTTT. It codes for CAWRYRVAGAFF.

The CDR3 loop is CASSYGLDWSGELFF. CDR3 DNA sequence: TGTGCCAGCAGTTATGGACTAGATTGGTCCGGGGAGCTGTTTTTT. The rearrangement links TRBV6-5 to TRBJ2-2; 7 positions match TRBD2. Germline V gene lookup returns CDR1 MNHEY and CDR2 SVGAGI. This CDR3 comprises 15 residues. The V segment lost 3 bases and the J segment 6 bases; nucleotides outside the gene matches: 7.

This clone appeared a single time. The chain recombines TRBV29-1 with TRBJ1-1; possible D gene TRBD1, 5 bases. V lost 6 bases, J lost 1 base, and 15 bases lay in between. Germline V gene lookup returns CDR1 SQVTM and CDR2 ANQGSEA. This CDR3 has 14 amino acids. The CDR3 is CSVGAWTSNTEAFF. CDR3 DNA sequence: TGCAGCGTAGGAGCGTGGACATCGAACACTGAAGCTTTCTTT.

This chain connects TRBV5-4 to TRBJ2-2; TRBD2 might be the D (6 bases). This CDR3 has 17 residues. Germline V lookup: CDR1 SGHNT, CDR2 YYREEE (reference sequence). V was shortened by 4 bases and J by 0 bases, with 16 bases between the two germline ends. The CDR3 loop reads CASSPAGPRANTGELFF. The CDR3 nucleotides read TGTGCCAGCAGCCCGGCGGGGCCTCGCGCGAACACCGGGGAGCTGTTTTTT.

Written as DNA, the CDR3 is TGTGCCAGCAGCCAAGAAGGGCTAGCGGTAACGTTGAACAATGAGCAGTTCTTC. Its translation is CASSQEGLAVTLNNEQFF. The chain carries TRBV3-1 (or the pseudogene TRBV3-2) and TRBJ2-1; 7 bases match TRBD2. V lost 0 bases and J lost 5; bases outside the gene matches: 13. This CDR3 spans 18 amino acids. Germline lookup yields CDR1 LGHDT and CDR2 YNNKEL (reference sequence).

The CDR3 sequence is CASSLFGRVSSYEQYF. Here the CDR3 DNA reads TGTGCCAGCAGCTTATTCGGCAGGGTAAGCTCCTACGAGCAGTACTTC. V is TRBV11-2 and J is TRBJ2-7, with a possible D match to TRBD1 (5 bases). The CDR3 runs to 16 residues. V was pared by 2 bases and J by 0 bases, with 14 bases between. The germline V gene encodes CDR1 SGHAT and CDR2 FQNNGV. Full variable domain (remainder filled in from reference TRBV11-2 and TRBJ2-7): EAGVAQSPRYKIIEKRQSVAFWCNPISGHATLYWYQQILGQGPKLLIQFQNNGVVDDSQLPKDRFSAERLKGVDSTLKIQPAKLEDSAVYLCASSLFGRVSSYEQYFGPGTRLTVT.

V and J are TRBV27 and TRBJ1-2, with a possible D match to TRBD1 (6 bases). V dropped 5 bases and J dropped 5 bases, with 15 bases sitting between them. The CDR3 has 14 amino acids. Germline values: CDR1 MNHEY, CDR2 SMNVEV (reference sequence). This chain's CDR3 is CASSDGGLIYGYTF. CDR3 DNA: TGTGCCAGCAGTGACGGGGGGCTTATATATGGCTACACCTTC.

V is TRBV30 and J is TRBJ1-1; D perhaps matches TRBD1 (5 bases). CDR3 size: 13 residues. Germline CDR1 and CDR2: GTSNPN and SVGIG (reference sequence). V lost 5 bases to trimming and J lost 1 base, with 11 bases between them. CDR3 bases: TGTGCCTGGGGAACAGGCCCGAACACTGAAGCTTTCTTT. Translating it yields CAWGTGPNTEAFF.

The V gene is TRBV3-1 (or the pseudogene TRBV3-2), the J gene TRBJ2-3; 8 bases align to TRBD2. Germline CDR1 and CDR2: LGHDT and YNNKEL (reference sequence). V gave up 0 bases and J gave up 5 bases; unmatched junction bases: 7. The CDR3 extends over 16 amino acids. CDR3 nucleotides: TGTGCCAGCAGCCAAGATCAGGGACTAGTTAAAGATACGCAGTATTTT. Translation: CASSQDQGLVKDTQYF.

The gene calls are TRBV6-5 and TRBJ2-5, with D maybe TRBD1 (6 bases). CDR3 length: 13 amino acids. The V gene's germline CDR1 is MNHEY and CDR2 SVGAGI. The V gene lost 6 bases and the J gene lost 4 bases, with 12 bases spanning the gap. The CDR3 coding sequence is TGTGCCAGCAGACAGGGCGGAGGAGAGACCCAGTACTTC. Protein: CASRQGGGETQYF.

The rearrangement uses TRBV12-3 or TRBV12-4 and TRBJ2-7; D perhaps matches TRBD2 (5 bases). This CDR3 contains 13 residues. Trimming removed 7 bases at V and 4 bases at J, with 14 bases between. CDR3 sequence: CASTKDWSYEQYF. The CDR3, as DNA: TGTGCCAGCACGAAGGACTGGTCTTACGAGCAGTACTTC.

CDR3 DNA sequence: TGTGCCAGCGGCGGAGCGATAAGCACAGATACGCAGTATTTT. Residues: CASGGAISTDTQYF. The rearrangement joins TRBV6-5 to TRBJ2-3; D gene uncertain. CDR3 length equals 14 residues. Germline CDR1 is MNHEY and CDR2 is SVGAGI. Trimming left V 8 bases short and J 0 bases short, with 12 bases between.

J is TRBJ1-1 and V is TRBV2, with D possibly TRBD1 on 5 matching bases. The CDR3 runs 15 residues. CDR1 SNHLY and CDR2 FYNNEI come from the germline V gene. Deletions cut 6 bases from V and 3 bases from J, with 17 bases between. CDR3 in amino acids: CASRGQIGMDTEAFF. The CDR3 DNA reads TGTGCCAGCAGGGGGCAAATAGGAATGGACACTGAAGCTTTCTTT.